The 27 T cell receptor beta chains given below trace back to one sample, sequenced in a study of identical twins. TCRdb fed the 5' RACE reads into MiXCR, producing one record per CDR3 protein. This table has 750,000 to 950,000 distinct CDR3 sequences, 9% to 15% appearing once. This same sample was also part of a study on yellow fever vaccine responses in identical twins.

Sequencing was performed on PBMCs. The receptors were sampled from a young woman in good health.

This clonotype was counted a few times. This rearrangement joins TRBV5-1 to TRBJ2-1, with TRBD1 identical over 9 bases. CDR1 is SGHRS, CDR2 YFSETQ, per germline. Trimming removed 4 bases from V and 5 bases from J; junction bases left unmatched: 4. The CDR3 has 14 residues. Here the CDR3 reads CASSRGQGNNEQFF. In DNA form, the CDR3 reads TGCGCCAGCAGCAGAGGACAGGGGAACAATGAGCAGTTCTTC.

This clonotype has only a few counts. The rearrangement joins TRBV12-3 or TRBV12-4 to TRBJ2-1; D is ambiguous. The CDR3 covers 12 residues. V was clipped by 4 bases and J by 8 bases, with 9 bases between them. The CDR3 reads CASSYGSHEQFF. For the CDR3, the DNA is TGTGCCAGCAGTTACGGGTCCCATGAGCAGTTCTTC.

Details on this clonotype: A much larger clone is a single base away; this may be a read error. The V and J genes are TRBV7-9 and TRBJ2-2; 8 bases fit TRBD1. This CDR3 spans 16 amino acids. With V trimmed by 5 bases and J by 1 base, 6 bases remained unmatched. The germline gives CDR1 SEHNR, CDR2 FQNEAQ (reference sequence). The CDR3 loop reads CASSETGQVNTGELFF. The CDR3 coding sequence is TGTGCCAGCAGCGAGACGGGACAGGTGAACACCGGGGAGCTGTTTTTT.

This clonotype was detected a few times. The chain uses TRBV10-3 and TRBJ2-3; 7 nucleotides align to TRBD1. Germline lookup yields CDR1 ENHRY and CDR2 SYGVKD. With 3 bases clipped from V and 1 base from J, the junction kept 10 bases outside the gene matches. The CDR3 is made up of 17 amino acids. CDR3 in amino acids: CAISETARGPGTDTQYF. The CDR3 nucleotides are TGTGCCATCAGTGAAACAGCAAGGGGGCCGGGCACAGATACGCAGTATTTT.

This clonotype was recorded many times. The rearrangement joins TRBV20-1 to TRBJ1-5; 10 bases fit TRBD1. Germline CDR1 is DFQATT and CDR2 is SNEGSKA (reference sequence). The CDR3 has 13 amino acids. V shed 6 bases, J shed 1 base, and the junction held 0 bases outside the gene matches. The CDR3 reads CSAGQGSNQPQHF. The CDR3 coding sequence is TGCAGTGCGGGACAGGGGAGCAATCAGCCCCAGCATTTT.

Only a few counts were recorded for this clonotype. The chain joins TRBV29-1 to TRBJ2-5; tentative D call: TRBD2 (5 bases). The CDR3 runs 11 residues. Germline values: CDR1 SQVTM, CDR2 ANQGSEA. The CDR3 reads CVAGGFETQYF. CDR3 nucleotides: TGCGTCGCAGGAGGTTTTGAGACCCAGTACTTC. The whole variable domain, filled in from reference TRBV29-1 and TRBJ2-5, reads SAVISQKPSRDICQRGTSLTIQCQVDSQVTMMFWYRQQPGQSLTLIATANQGSEATYESGFVIDKFPISRPNLTFSTLTVSNMSPEDSSIYLCVAGGFETQYFGPGTRLLVL.

This clonotype was counted between two and nine times. V and J are TRBV5-1 and TRBJ2-2, with 9 bases matching TRBD1. CDR1 SGHRS and CDR2 YFSETQ come from the germline V gene. After removal of 6 bases from V and 4 bases from J, the junction contained 4 bases not matched to a gene. This CDR3 is 14 amino acids long. The DNA for the CDR3 is TGCGCCAGCAATACAGGGGGCTTCACCGGGGAGCTGTTTTTT. It is translated as CASNTGGFTGELFF.

This clonotype was recorded a few times. The chain joins TRBV12-3 or TRBV12-4 to TRBJ2-2; no clear D gene. V was shortened by 2 bases and J by 3 bases, with 10 bases between the two germline ends. This CDR3 is 15 amino acids long. The CDR3 bases are TGTGCCAGCAGTTTATTGGTCCGCCACACCGGGGAGCTGTTTTTT. Residues: CASSLLVRHTGELFF.

This clonotype was counted ten times or more. The J gene is TRBJ2-5, the V gene TRBV11-2; 10 nucleotides match TRBD2. Germline V gives CDR1 SGHAT, CDR2 FQNNGV. V was clipped by 5 bases and J by 3 bases; unmatched bases: 3. CDR3 size: 14 residues. CDR3 in DNA: TGTGCCAGCAGCACGGGACTAGCGAAAGAGACCCAGTACTTC. Its translation is CASSTGLAKETQYF.

This clonotype was observed a few times. The rearrangement uses TRBV6-5 and TRBJ1-1; 9 bases agree with TRBD1. The CDR3 is made up of 14 amino acids. V lost 4 bases and J lost 13; bases outside the gene matches: 13. Looked up from germline, CDR1 is MNHEY and CDR2 is SVGAGI. CDR3 amino acids: CASSSSTGTGQGFF. The CDR3 DNA is TGTGCCAGCAGTTCATCAACCGGGACAGGGCAAGGTTTCTTT.

The chain is built from TRBV12-3 or TRBV12-4 and TRBJ1-2; D is unclear. Trimming pared 1 base from V and 2 bases from J, leaving 8 bases between. CDR3 length: 14 residues. The CDR3 DNA reads TGTGCCAGCAGTTTAGTTCGGAGAAACTATGGCTACACCTTC. This sequence encodes CASSLVRRNYGYTF.

The rearrangement links TRBV12-3 or TRBV12-4 to TRBJ2-3; D gene unclear. Trimming stripped 4 bases from V and 10 bases from J, with 12 bases between. CDR3 length: 12 amino acids. The CDR3 region has the DNA TGTGCCAGCAGTTCCGGCCCGGGTTCGCAGTATTTT. It specifies CASSSGPGSQYF.

The chain combines TRBV20-1 with TRBJ2-7, with 11 bases lining up with TRBD1. The CDR3 loop spans 15 amino acids. Trimming took 6 bases from V and 6 from J; bases not matched to a gene: 13. Germline V gene lookup returns CDR1 DFQATT and CDR2 SNEGSKA (reference sequence). CDR3 amino acids: CSAPPGTGGRVEQYF. The CDR3 DNA sequence: TGCAGTGCCCCCCCGGGGACAGGGGGTAGGGTCGAGCAGTACTTC.

This clonotype was detected only a few times. The chain combines TRBV7-9 with TRBJ2-5, with 8 bases identical to TRBD1. The CDR3 sequence is 16 residues long. J gave up 6 bases and V 5 bases, and 14 bases lay outside the gene matches. CDR1 SEHNR and CDR2 FQNEAQ come from the germline V gene (reference sequence). Here the CDR3 DNA reads TGTGCCAGCAGCCCCCGAGGGGCAGGGGGCAGGAAGACCCAGTACTTC. Its protein is CASSPRGAGGRKTQYF.

This chain uses TRBV3-1 with TRBJ1-4; D remains unclear. Germline V gene sequence: CDR1 LGHDT, CDR2 YNNKEL (reference sequence). The CDR3 contains 15 residues. Trimming took 6 bases from V and 3 from J, leaving 14 bases between them. CDR3 sequence (DNA): TGTGCCAGCAGGGATTCGGACGGGGCTAATGAAAAACTGTTTTTT. Amino acids: CASRDSDGANEKLFF.

The sample holds many counts of this clonotype. The chain has TRBV7-6 and TRBJ2-7, with D uncertain. There are 14 residues in the CDR3. Trimming took 1 base from V and 1 from J, leaving 8 bases between them. Germline V gene lookup returns CDR1 SGHVS and CDR2 FNYEAQ. The CDR3 DNA sequence: TGTGCCAGCAGCTTAGGGTTCGGGTCCTACGAGCAGTACTTC. Translating it yields CASSLGFGSYEQYF.

This clonotype was counted at least ten times. The chain combines TRBV12-3 or TRBV12-4 with TRBJ1-5, with 7 bases identical to TRBD1. Trimming at V came to 6 bases and at J to 3 bases, leaving 2 bases not matched to a gene. The CDR3 extends over 13 amino acids. The CDR3 reads CASSGTANQPQHF. CDR3 nucleotides: TGTGCCAGCAGCGGGACAGCCAATCAGCCCCAGCATTTT.

V is TRBV7-3 and J is TRBJ2-2, with D maybe TRBD1 (5 bases). There are 15 residues in the CDR3. V lost 10 bases, J lost 4 bases, and 19 bases lay in between. Germline CDR1 SGHTA, CDR2 FQGTGA. The CDR3 nucleotides read TGTGCCACCAGGCCACAAATAAGGGGCACCGGGGAGCTGTTTTTT. Protein product: CATRPQIRGTGELFF.

This clonotype occurred a few times. The chain has TRBV6-2 or TRBV6-3 and TRBJ1-2, with unresolved D. The germline CDR1 and CDR2 sequences are MNHEY and SVGEGT. Trimming took off 1 base at V and 8 bases at J, with 11 bases between the two ends. The length of the CDR3 is 13 residues. CDR3: CASSYYIVGGYTF. The CDR3 DNA follows: TGTGCCAGCAGTTACTATATCGTCGGGGGCTACACCTTC.

This clonotype came up many times. This chain links TRBV12-3 or TRBV12-4 with TRBJ1-3; perhaps TRBD1 as D (6 bases). The V and J ends lost 6 bases and 4 bases respectively, with 10 bases between them. This CDR3 comprises 13 residues. CDR3 coding DNA: TGTGCCAGCAGGCCCGGGACAGGAAACACCATATATTTT. Amino acids: CASRPGTGNTIYF.

There are a few counts of this clonotype. This chain links TRBV28 with TRBJ1-5; D is undetermined. From germline, CDR1 is MDHEN and CDR2 SYDVKM. The length of the CDR3 is 11 residues. Trimming pared 5 bases from V and 11 bases from J, leaving 10 bases between. The CDR3 sequence is CASSTPGAQHF. CDR3 coding DNA: TGTGCCAGCAGTACCCCCGGGGCCCAGCATTTT.

This clonotype was counted at least ten times. V usage is TRBV29-1 and J usage is TRBJ2-6; D is ambiguous. CDR1 is SQVTM and CDR2 is ANQGSEA in the germline V gene. The CDR3 has 15 residues. The germline V and J ends were trimmed by 2 bases and 1 base, with 9 bases remaining between them. The CDR3 DNA reads as TGCAGCGTTGAACAAAGGTCGTCTGGGGCCAACGTCCTGACTTTC. It is translated as CSVEQRSSGANVLTF.

The V and J genes are TRBV7-2 and TRBJ2-1; D might be TRBD1 or TRBD2, each matching 5 bases. This CDR3 has 13 amino acids. Trimming removed 3 bases at V and 9 bases at J, with 12 bases between. The germline V gene encodes CDR1 SGHTA and CDR2 FQGNSA. The CDR3 here is CASSFLRGTEQFF. In nucleotides, the CDR3 is TGTGCCAGCAGCTTCCTACGGGGCACTGAGCAGTTCTTC.

This clonotype has only a few counts. The chain carries TRBV12-3 or TRBV12-4 and TRBJ2-3; D is tentatively TRBD1 or TRBD2 (6 bases each). CDR3 length: 15 amino acids. Trimming removed 0 bases at V and 6 bases at J, with 13 bases between. The CDR3 protein is CASSLAGQGRDTQYF. The CDR3 DNA follows: TGTGCCAGCAGTTTAGCCGGCCAGGGGAGGGATACGCAGTATTTT.

This clonotype appeared a few times. The J gene is TRBJ2-2, the V gene TRBV10-3; 8 bases are shared with TRBD1. CDR3 size: 15 residues. V trimming: 10 bases; J trimming: 4 bases; junction bases outside the gene matches: 11. Germline V lookup: CDR1 ENHRY, CDR2 SYGVKD. This CDR3 is CATRTGLGSTGELFF. In nucleotides, the CDR3 is TGTGCCACTCGGACAGGGCTCGGGAGCACCGGGGAGCTGTTTTTT.

As for this clonotype: A read error may explain this, as a much larger clone is one base away. This rearrangement joins TRBV25-1 to TRBJ2-7; TRBD1 matches at 8 bases. Germline lookup yields CDR1 MGHDK and CDR2 SYGVNS. The trim removed 7 bases at V and 3 bases at J, leaving 2 bases unmatched. The CDR3 consists of 12 residues. The CDR3 protein is CASIGQGYEQYF. The CDR3 nucleotides are TGTGCCAGCATAGGACAGGGCTACGAGCAGTACTTC.

The chain carries TRBV12-3 or TRBV12-4 and TRBJ1-1; D ambiguous. The CDR3 has 14 residues. V lost 3 bases to trimming and J lost 6 bases, with 14 bases between them. The CDR3 bases are TGTGCCAGCAGTTTTAGGTACGGAGATGCTGAAGCTTTCTTT. It yields the protein CASSFRYGDAEAFF.